One sample yielded the 15 T cell receptor beta chains listed below, sequenced in a study of PD-1 blockade in mismatch repair-deficient tumors. The table came from immunoSEQ multiplex PCR; TCRdb's copy has only in-frame clones and leaves some out. The sample gives around 130,000 clones, about nine tenths of which show up once; roughly 10% is in the top ten. The starting material was peripheral blood, obtained approximately 70 weeks after starting pembrolizumab. These receptors originate from an adult with mismatch repair-deficient cancer.

The chain carries TRBV18 and TRBJ2-5, with D perhaps TRBD1 or TRBD2 (5 bases each). CDR1 and CDR2 (germline): KGHSH, LQKENI. This CDR3 is built from 16 residues. The V end lost 0 bases, the J end lost 3 bases, and 14 bases lay between the germline ends. In DNA, the CDR3 is TGTGCCAGCTCACCACCTAAAGGAGAGGGGAAAGAGACCCAGTACTTC. Protein: CASSPPKGEGKETQYF. Full variable domain (missing parts from reference TRBV18 and TRBJ2-5): NAGVMQNPRHLVRRRGQEARLRCSPMKGHSHVYWYRQLPEEGLKFMVYLQKENIIDESGMPKERFSAEFPKEGPSILRIQQVVRGDSAAYFCASSPPKGEGKETQYFGPGTRLLVL.

The gene calls are TRBV4-3 and TRBJ2-7, with a tentative D call TRBD1 (6 bases). CDR3 size: 15 residues. Trimming shortened V by 0 bases and J by 0 bases, and 9 bases separated the two germline ends. Germline CDR1 and CDR2: LGHNA and YSLEER. In DNA form, the CDR3 reads TGCGCCAGCAGCCAAGATGACAGGTTCTCCTACGAGCAGTACTTC. Amino acid sequence: CASSQDDRFSYEQYF.

This sequence joins TRBV12-5 and TRBJ2-1, with 9 bases identical to TRBD2. Germline V gene sequence: CDR1 LGHNT, CDR2 FRNRAP. The length of the CDR3 is 20 residues. Trimming took 5 bases from V and 8 from J; bases not matched to a gene: 25. In DNA, the CDR3 is TGTGCTAGTGGTACCTCCGGGACCCCCGAACTTCTAGCGGGATTCGATGAGCAGTTCTTC. The encoded protein is CASGTSGTPELLAGFDEQFF.

The V and J genes are TRBV28 and TRBJ1-5; TRBD1 agrees at 8 bases. The germline CDR1 and CDR2 sequences are MDHEN and SYDVKM. This CDR3 region has 17 residues. The ends lost 4 bases at V and 4 bases at J; junction bases unmatched: 12. The CDR3 region has the DNA TGTGCCAGCAGTTCACATTCACAGGGGGAAAGAAATCAGCCCCAGCATTTT. Protein product: CASSSHSQGERNQPQHF. The full variable domain, in which reference TRBV28 and TRBJ1-5 provide the parts outside the CDR3, is DVKVTQSSRYLVKRTGEKVFLECVQDMDHENMFWYRQDPGLGLRLIYFSYDVKMKEKGDIPEGYSVSREKKERFSLILESASTNQTSMYLCASSSHSQGERNQPQHFGDGTRLSIL.

The rearrangement links TRBV10-3 to TRBJ2-1, with D possibly being TRBD1 (6 bases). Trimming removed 3 bases from V and 4 bases from J, with 16 bases in between. Germline values: CDR1 ENHRY, CDR2 SYGVKD. There are 16 residues in the CDR3. As DNA, the CDR3 is TGTGCCATCAGTGATCCCGAGACAGGAGAGTACAATGAGCAGTTCTTC. Protein product: CAISDPETGEYNEQFF.

The chain carries TRBV4-2 and TRBJ2-3; the match to TRBD2 covers 10 bases. This CDR3 spans 16 amino acids. With V trimmed by 4 bases and J by 7 bases, 11 bases remained unmatched. Germline CDR1 and CDR2: LGHNA and YNFKEQ. The CDR3 DNA reads as TGTGCCAGCAGCCTTAGAACTAGCGGGACTTCTAATACGCAGTATTTT. This translates into CASSLRTSGTSNTQYF.

The chain is built from TRBV10-2 and TRBJ2-7; possibly TRBD1 or TRBD2 for D (5 bases each). Looked up from germline, CDR1 is WSHSY and CDR2 is SAAADI. The CDR3 runs 15 residues. Trimming took 3 bases from V and 2 from J, leaving 14 bases between them. This CDR3 is CASSEGTSATYEQYF. The CDR3 DNA sequence: TGCGCCAGCAGTGAAGGGACGTCTGCAACCTACGAGCAGTACTTC.

The chain recombines TRBV4-1 with TRBJ1-3, with D hard to call. CDR3 length equals 15 residues. Trimming shortened V by 2 bases and J by 1 base, and 9 bases separated the two germline ends. Germline V gives CDR1 MGHRA, CDR2 YSYEKL. CDR3 sequence reads: CASSQRQVSGNTIYF. The CDR3 DNA is TGCGCCAGCAGCCAAAGGCAGGTTTCTGGAAACACCATATATTTT.

J is TRBJ1-2 and V is TRBV6-1; D not resolved. The CDR3 length is 14 residues. Germline CDR1 is MNHNS and CDR2 is SASEGT. Between the trimmed V and J ends, which lost 4 bases and 6 bases, there was a span of 15 bases. The CDR3 bases are TGTGCCAGCAGTGGGTTGAGGGCTCCGCATGGCTACACCTTC. As protein: CASSGLRAPHGYTF.

The chain uses TRBV27 and TRBJ2-1; 9 bases agree with TRBD2. This CDR3 has 12 residues. Germline V gives CDR1 MNHEY, CDR2 SMNVEV (reference sequence). V lost 5 bases and J lost 10; bases outside the gene matches: 3. The DNA of the CDR3 is TGTGCCAGCAGTCAAGGACTAGCGGAGCAGTTCTTC. This sequence encodes CASSQGLAEQFF.

The chain uses TRBV29-1 and TRBJ1-1, with TRBD1 as a possible D gene (6 bases). The V gene lost 3 bases and the J gene lost 4 bases, with 15 bases spanning the gap. Germline V gene lookup returns CDR1 SQVTM and CDR2 ANQGSEA. The CDR3 runs 14 residues. This CDR3 reads CSVDPSGGGTEAFF. The CDR3 DNA sequence: TGCAGCGTTGACCCGTCCGGGGGCGGCACTGAAGCTTTCTTT.

A single count supports this clone. V usage is TRBV29-1 and J usage is TRBJ2-7, with TRBD1 matching over 9 bases. V lost 7 bases, J lost 0 bases, and 4 bases stayed unmatched. Germline CDR1 and CDR2: SQVTM and ANQGSEA. The CDR3 has 13 amino acids. CDR3 protein: CSAGTGSSYEQYF. In nucleotides, the CDR3 is TGCAGCGCTGGGACAGGGAGCTCCTACGAGCAGTACTTC.

The chain recombines TRBV28 with TRBJ2-1; TRBD2 might be the D (6 bases). Germline V gives CDR1 MDHEN, CDR2 SYDVKM. Trimming cost V 5 bases and J 2 bases, with 13 bases left between them. CDR3 length: 15 amino acids. This chain's CDR3 is CASSPAGSAYNEQFF. The DNA of the CDR3 is TGTGCCAGCAGTCCAGCGGGTTCCGCCTACAATGAGCAGTTCTTC.

The rearrangement links TRBV6-6 to TRBJ2-7; 7 bases map to TRBD2. The CDR3 sequence is 12 residues long. Germline CDR1 and CDR2: MNHNY and SVGAGI (reference sequence). V lost 7 bases and J lost 5; bases outside the gene matches: 5. The CDR3 sequence: CASMAGADEQYF. The CDR3 DNA is TGTGCCAGCATGGCGGGAGCGGACGAGCAGTACTTC.

The chain is built from TRBV7-8 and TRBJ2-3, with TRBD2 identical over 7 bases. V trimming: 2 bases; J trimming: 2 bases; junction bases outside the gene matches: 7. This CDR3 is 16 amino acids long. Germline loops: CDR1 SGHVS, CDR2 FQNEAQ. CDR3 residues: CASSLLASGDTDTQYF. The CDR3 nucleotides read TGTGCCAGCAGCTTACTGGCTAGCGGTGACACAGATACGCAGTATTTT.